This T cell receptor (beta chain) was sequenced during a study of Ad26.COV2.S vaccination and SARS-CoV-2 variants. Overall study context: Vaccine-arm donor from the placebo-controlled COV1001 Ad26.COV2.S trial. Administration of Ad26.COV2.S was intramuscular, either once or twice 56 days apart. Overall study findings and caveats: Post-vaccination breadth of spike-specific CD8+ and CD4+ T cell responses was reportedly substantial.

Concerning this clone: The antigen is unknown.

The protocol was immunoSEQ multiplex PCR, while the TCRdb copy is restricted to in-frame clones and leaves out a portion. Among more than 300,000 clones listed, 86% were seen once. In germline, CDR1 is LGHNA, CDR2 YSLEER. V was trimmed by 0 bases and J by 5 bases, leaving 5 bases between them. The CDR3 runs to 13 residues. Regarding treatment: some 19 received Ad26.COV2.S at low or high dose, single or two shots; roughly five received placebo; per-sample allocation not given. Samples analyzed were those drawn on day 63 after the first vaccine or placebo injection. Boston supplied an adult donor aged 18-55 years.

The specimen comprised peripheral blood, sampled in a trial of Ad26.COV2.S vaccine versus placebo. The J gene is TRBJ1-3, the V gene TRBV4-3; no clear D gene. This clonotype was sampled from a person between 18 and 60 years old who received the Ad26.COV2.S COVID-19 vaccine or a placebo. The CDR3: CASSQEVRNTIYF. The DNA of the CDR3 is TGCGCCAGCAGCCAAGAGGTGAGAAACACCATATATTTT.